One and the same sample provided the 19 T cell receptor beta chains below, sequenced in a study of siplizumab effects on memory and regulatory T cells. Clones were read by immunoSEQ multiplex PCR, and TCRdb kept only the in-frame ones, dropping some. The sample carries about 100,000 clones, about 92% recorded once. Specimen: Tregs sorted from blood. The origin of the receptors is a human donor in good health.

This chain joins TRBV30 and TRBJ2-1; 10 bases map to TRBD2. J lost 3 bases, V lost 3 bases, and 2 bases had no gene match. The V gene's germline CDR1 is GTSNPN and CDR2 SVGIG (reference sequence). CDR3 length: 14 residues. CDR3 sequence reads: CAWSRTSGYNEQFF. The DNA for the CDR3 is TGTGCCTGGAGCAGGACTAGCGGCTACAATGAGCAGTTCTTC.

The DNA of the CDR3 is TGTGCCAGCAGTTTATCCCCCGGCTATAATTCACCCCTCCACTTT. This sequence encodes CASSLSPGYNSPLHF. The V gene is TRBV27, the J gene TRBJ1-6; D ambiguous. V gave up 0 bases and J gave up 3 bases, with 6 bases separating them. In germline, CDR1 is MNHEY, CDR2 SMNVEV (reference sequence). The CDR3 consists of 15 residues.

The rearrangement uses TRBV28 and TRBJ1-5; D unresolved. V lost 5 bases and J lost 4, with 9 bases in between. CDR1 MDHEN and CDR2 SYDVKM come from the germline V gene. The length of the CDR3 is 13 residues. The CDR3 bases are TGTGCCAGCAGTCTCCTCGAAAATCAGCCCCAGCATTTT. This encodes CASSLLENQPQHF.

The rearrangement joins TRBV15 to TRBJ2-2; D perhaps matches TRBD1 (5 bases). Between the trimmed V and J ends, which lost 5 bases and 7 bases, there was a span of 14 bases. The CDR3 totals 14 residues. Per the germline V gene, CDR1 is LNHNV and CDR2 is YYDKDF (reference sequence). This CDR3 reads CATSGPGRGGELFF. The DNA for the CDR3 is TGTGCCACCAGCGGACCTGGAAGGGGCGGGGAGCTGTTTTTT.

This chain connects TRBV30 to TRBJ2-6; no clear D gene. The length of the CDR3 is 17 residues. The germline V and J ends were trimmed by 3 bases and 0 bases, with 15 bases remaining between them. The germline CDR1 and CDR2 sequences are GTSNPN and SVGIG (reference sequence). The chain's CDR3 is CAWSHKTVYSGANVLTF. Here the CDR3 DNA reads TGTGCCTGGAGCCACAAGACGGTTTACTCTGGGGCCAACGTCCTGACTTTC.

V and J are TRBV7-9 and TRBJ1-6, with 12 bases identical to TRBD1. Germline-derived CDR1 and CDR2 are SEHNR and FQNEAQ (reference sequence). The CDR3 covers 18 residues. Germline trimming cut 5 bases from V and 1 base from J; bases unmatched to any gene: 6. This CDR3 reads CASSRGTGGSSYNSPLHF. The CDR3 coding sequence is TGTGCCAGCAGCCGAGGGACAGGGGGCAGTTCCTATAATTCACCCCTCCACTTT. Filled out from reference TRBV7-9 and TRBJ1-6, the complete variable domain reads DTGVSQNPRHKITKRGQNVTFRCDPISEHNRLYWYRQTLGQGPEFLTYFQNEAQLEKSRLLSDRFSAERPKGSFSTLEIQRTEQGDSAMYLCASSRGTGGSSYNSPLHFGNGTRLTVT.

The chain couples TRBV7-2 to TRBJ1-5, with D possibly matching TRBD1 (6 bases). Trimming pared 3 bases from V and 10 bases from J, leaving 16 bases between. The germline gives CDR1 SGHTA, CDR2 FQGNSA. The CDR3 totals 14 residues. The DNA for the CDR3 is TGTGCCAGCAGCTTGGACAGCCCTTGGGGTCCCCAGCATTTT. It is translated as CASSLDSPWGPQHF. The full variable domain, with the rest looked up from reference TRBV7-2 and TRBJ1-5, is GAGVSQSPSNKVTEKGKDVELRCDPISGHTALYWYRQSLGQGLEFLIYFQGNSAPDKSGLPSDRFSAERTGGSVSTLTIQRTQQEDSAVYLCASSLDSPWGPQHFGDGTRLSIL.

J is TRBJ2-1 and V is TRBV14; 9 positions match TRBD2. CDR3 length: 19 amino acids. Germline V gene sequence: CDR1 SGHDN, CDR2 FVKESK. Germline trimming cut 3 bases from V and 5 bases from J; bases unmatched to any gene: 17. The CDR3 nucleotides are TGTGCCAGCAGCCACACCCTCGTGCTAGCGGGAAGGGTGAACAATGAGCAGTTCTTC. This encodes CASSHTLVLAGRVNNEQFF.

The chain recombines TRBV6-5 with TRBJ1-5; D ambiguous. Germline V gene sequence: CDR1 MNHEY, CDR2 SVGAGI. Trimming shortened V by 11 bases and J by 0 bases, and 8 bases separated the two germline ends. The CDR3 is made up of 12 amino acids. CDR3 sequence (DNA): TGTGCCCCTAATTATAGCAATCAGCCCCAGCATTTT. This gives the protein CAPNYSNQPQHF.

The V gene is TRBV28, the J gene TRBJ2-7, with 11 bases identical to TRBD2. Germline V lookup: CDR1 MDHEN, CDR2 SYDVKM. V lost 8 bases to trimming and J lost 6 bases; unmatched junction nucleotides: 12. The CDR3 has 15 residues. CDR3 coding DNA: TGTGCCAGCCGACCATCAGGCCTAGCGGGAGGCGAGCAGTACTTC. It is translated as CASRPSGLAGGEQYF.

V and J are TRBV13 and TRBJ1-5, with no clear D. The CDR3 has 16 residues. The germline V gene has CDR1 PRHDT and CDR2 FYEKMQ (reference sequence). V gave up 0 bases and J gave up 2 bases, with 11 bases separating them. CDR3 in amino acids: CASSLGPGNGNQPQHF. CDR3 bases: TGTGCCAGCAGCTTAGGCCCCGGGAATGGCAATCAGCCCCAGCATTTT.

This rearrangement joins TRBV5-8 to TRBJ1-5; TRBD1 might be the D (6 bases). The CDR3 spans 15 residues. Trimming removed 4 bases at V and 4 bases at J, with 15 bases between. Looked up from germline, CDR1 is SGHTS and CDR2 is YDEGEE. CDR3 DNA sequence: TGTGCCAGCAGCCCAGGGGACACCGGAAATCAGCCCCAGCATTTT. It is translated as CASSPGDTGNQPQHF. Filled out from reference TRBV5-8 and TRBJ1-5, the complete variable domain reads EAGVTQSPTHLIKTRGQQATLRCSPISGHTSVYWYQQALGLGLQFLLWYDEGEERNRGNFPPRFSGRQFPNYSSELNVNALELEDSALYLCASSPGDTGNQPQHFGDGTRLSIL.

V gene TRBV30 combines with J gene TRBJ2-1, with D uncertain. The length of the CDR3 is 12 residues. The V gene lost 4 bases and the J gene lost 3 bases, with 7 bases spanning the gap. From germline, CDR1 is GTSNPN and CDR2 SVGIG (reference sequence). CDR3 in amino acids: CAWNPGYNEQFF. In nucleotides, the CDR3 is TGTGCCTGGAATCCTGGCTACAATGAGCAGTTCTTC.

The chain uses TRBV5-1 and TRBJ2-3; D might be TRBD1 (5 bases). Trimming removed 4 bases from V and 0 bases from J, with 12 bases in between. The germline gives CDR1 SGHRS, CDR2 YFSETQ. The CDR3 has 15 amino acids. The CDR3 region has the DNA TGCGCCAGCAGCCTAGGACATACCAGCACAGATACGCAGTATTTT. Translated: CASSLGHTSTDTQYF. The entire variable domain, with the rest obtained from reference TRBV5-1 and TRBJ2-3, is as follows: KAGVTQTPRYLIKTRGQQVTLSCSPISGHRSVSWYQQTPGQGLQFLFEYFSETQRNKGNFPGRFSGRQFSNSRSEMNVSTLELGDSALYLCASSLGHTSTDTQYFGPGTRLTVL.

The chain has TRBV28 and TRBJ1-4; D unclear. This CDR3 is 16 amino acids long. Trimming pared 5 bases from V and 0 bases from J, leaving 13 bases between. Germline CDR1 MDHEN, CDR2 SYDVKM. As DNA, the CDR3 is TGTGCCAGCAGTCGATCCCCCAGTGCAACTAATGAAAAACTGTTTTTT. This translates into CASSRSPSATNEKLFF.

This rearrangement joins TRBV2 to TRBJ1-1; weak D call: TRBD1 (6 bases). CDR1 and CDR2 from the germline V gene are SNHLY and FYNNEI. V lost 5 bases, J lost 1 base, and 8 bases lay in between. The CDR3 has 13 residues. The CDR3, as DNA: TGTGCCAGCAGTCGGACAGAGAACACTGAAGCTTTCTTT. It specifies CASSRTENTEAFF.

The count of this clone is one. The chain employs TRBV5-6 and TRBJ2-7; D is possibly TRBD1 or TRBD2 (6 bases each). The CDR3 covers 17 residues. Germline CDR1 SGHDT, CDR2 YYEEEE. Trimming cost V 1 base and J 12 bases, with 29 bases left between them. As DNA, the CDR3 is TGTGCCAGCAGCTTGCGGGGGTCCGGGACAACGGGATTCGACGGGTACTTC. Its protein product is CASSLRGSGTTGFDGYF.

The chain combines TRBV18 with TRBJ1-1; the D is unclear. Germline CDR1 reads KGHSH; CDR2 reads LQKENI. The length of the CDR3 is 15 residues. V was pared by 3 bases and J by 3 bases, with 14 bases between. CDR3 nucleotide sequence: TGTGCCAGCTCACCCCCCGGGCAGGCGGACACTGAAGCTTTCTTT. Its protein is CASSPPGQADTEAFF.

The chain joins TRBV28 to TRBJ2-7; possible D gene TRBD1, 5 bases. The V and J ends lost 3 bases and 2 bases respectively, with 17 bases between them. The germline CDR1 and CDR2 sequences are MDHEN and SYDVKM. The CDR3 runs to 16 residues. DNA for the CDR3: TGTGCCAGCAGTTTTCGTTCCTTCAGGGCGGCCTACGAGCAGTACTTC. Encoded protein: CASSFRSFRAAYEQYF.